Many counts were recorded for the clone carrying this TCR beta chain. Its antigen is undetermined. This sample is part of a study of T cell repertoires in cytomegalovirus infection. Overall study: It can be stated that public TCR beta signatures indicated CMV infection as well as a matching HLA type.

This CDR3 comprises 14 residues. With 1 base clipped from V and 5 bases from J, the junction kept 2 bases outside the gene matches. TCRdb reanalysed the reads using MiXCR and keeps one entry per CDR3 protein. The sample lists over 100,000 distinct CDR3 sequences, roughly 9.1% occurring once. The chain links TRBV12-3 or TRBV12-4 to TRBJ2-7; 10 bases map to TRBD1. The sample was PBMCs, sequenced either directly or after in vitro stimulation (not recorded which). This receptor was identified in a human donor in good health (CMV status not recorded). Some clones in this sample may be carry-over from other donors' samples. The CDR3 region has the DNA TGTGCCAGCAGTTTAGGACAGGGGGCGAACGAGCAGTACTTC. This gives the protein CASSLGQGANEQYF.